This record concerns one T cell receptor (beta chain) sequence. Trimming at V came to 3 bases and at J to 0 bases, leaving 2 bases not matched to a gene. From germline, CDR1 is SGDLS and CDR2 YYNGEE. CDR3 length: 15 residues. This table comes from immunoSEQ multiplex PCR, and its TCRdb copy is limited to in-frame clones, with some not included. Of about 31,000 clones listed, around 94% were seen once; the top ten hold over 0.6%. The sample belongs to a study of T cells in localized non-small cell lung cancer. Source: peripheral blood, taken before any cancer treatment. The clonotype originates from a woman aged 40-75 years with stage I lung adenocarcinoma. This sequence joins TRBV9 and TRBJ2-5; 10 positions agree with TRBD2. The CDR3 DNA reads TGTGCCAGCAGCGGGGGGACTAGCGACCAAGAGACCCAGTACTTC. Translating it yields CASSGGTSDQETQYF.